This T cell receptor beta chain emerged from a study of chemoradiotherapy in HPV16-positive cancers. To note about this clone: Its antigen is not known.

Profiling relied on immunoSEQ multiplex PCR, and the TCRdb table lists in-frame clones only, not all of them. The sample shows about 7,000 clones, nearly 80% of them seen only once. The CDR3 sequence is 18 residues long. The V end lost 0 bases, the J end lost 7 bases, and 21 bases lay between the germline ends. The V gene's germline CDR1 is MGHRA and CDR2 YSYEKL. Study-level findings and limits: HPV-specific T cells were functionally defined from only two HPV16-positive patients.

Sample acquisition took place from a patient who underwent chemoradiotherapy. This rearrangement joins TRBV4-1 to TRBJ1-4; TRBD1 is a possible D gene (5 bases). The clonotype originates from a human donor with HPV-associated anogenital cancer. The CDR3 DNA reads TGCGCCAGCAGCCAAGACTTAGGGACCCCCTTAAGGGGTGAAAAACTGTTTTTT. This encodes CASSQDLGTPLRGEKLFF.